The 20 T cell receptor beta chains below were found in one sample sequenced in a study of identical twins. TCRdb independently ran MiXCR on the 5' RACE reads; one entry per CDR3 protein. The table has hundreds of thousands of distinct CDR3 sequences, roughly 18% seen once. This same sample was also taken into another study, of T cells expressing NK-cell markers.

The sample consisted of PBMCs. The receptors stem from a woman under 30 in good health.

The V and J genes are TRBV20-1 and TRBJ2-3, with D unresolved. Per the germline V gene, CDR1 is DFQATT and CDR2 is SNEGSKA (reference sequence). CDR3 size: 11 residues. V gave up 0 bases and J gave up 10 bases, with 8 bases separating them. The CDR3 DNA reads TGCAGTGCTAGAGATCGTTTCTCGCAGTATTTT. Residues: CSARDRFSQYF.

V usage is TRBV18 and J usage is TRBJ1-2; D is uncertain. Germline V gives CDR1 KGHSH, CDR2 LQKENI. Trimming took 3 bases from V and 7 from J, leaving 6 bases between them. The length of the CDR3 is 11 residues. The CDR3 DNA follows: TGTGCCAGCTCACCCGAGAGTGGCTACACCTTC. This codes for CASSPESGYTF.

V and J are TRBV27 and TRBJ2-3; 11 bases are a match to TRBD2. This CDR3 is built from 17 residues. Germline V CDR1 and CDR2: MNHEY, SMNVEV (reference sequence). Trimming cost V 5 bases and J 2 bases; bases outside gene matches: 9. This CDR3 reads CASSPRTSGLITDTQYF. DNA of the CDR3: TGTGCCAGCAGTCCGCGGACTAGCGGGCTTATCACAGATACGCAGTATTTT.

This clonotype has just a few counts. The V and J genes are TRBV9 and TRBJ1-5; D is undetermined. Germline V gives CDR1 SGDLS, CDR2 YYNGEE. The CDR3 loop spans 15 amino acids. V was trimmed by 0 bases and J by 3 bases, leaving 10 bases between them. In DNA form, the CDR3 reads TGTGCCAGCAGCGTAGGACACCTAACCAATCAGCCCCAGCATTTT. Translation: CASSVGHLTNQPQHF.

CDR3 nucleotide sequence: TGTGCCAGCAGTGGTCGCCCGGGCCGCCGGGCGACTGAAGCTTTCTTT. Translating it yields CASSGRPGRRATEAFF. The V call is TRBV12-3 or TRBV12-4, the J call TRBJ1-1, with D unclear. This CDR3 contains 16 residues. V shed 5 bases and J shed 5 bases, with 21 bases lying between them.

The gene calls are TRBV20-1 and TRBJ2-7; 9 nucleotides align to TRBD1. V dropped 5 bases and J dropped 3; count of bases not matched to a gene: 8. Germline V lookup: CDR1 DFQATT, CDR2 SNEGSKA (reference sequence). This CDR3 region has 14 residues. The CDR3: CSAVSLTGGYEQYF. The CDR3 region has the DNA TGCAGTGCTGTCTCTCTGACAGGGGGCTACGAGCAGTACTTC.

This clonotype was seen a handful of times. For the CDR3, the DNA is TGTGCCAGCAGCCCTCGAATAAAGGGGACCAAAGGTGCCAAAAACATTCAGTACTTC. This sequence encodes CASSPRIKGTKGAKNIQYF. The chain is built from TRBV7-6 and TRBJ2-4; TRBD1 or TRBD2 may be the D gene (5 bases each). Trimming took 5 bases from V and 1 from J, leaving 24 bases between them. The CDR3 contains 19 residues. CDR1 and CDR2 from the germline V gene are SGHVS and FNYEAQ. Supplemented by reference TRBV7-6 and TRBJ2-4, the full variable domain reads GAGVSQSPRYKVTKRGQDVALRCDPISGHVSLYWYRQALGQGPEFLTYFNYEAQQDKSGLPNDRFSAERPEGSISTLTIQRTEQRDSAMYRCASSPRIKGTKGAKNIQYFGAGTRLSVL.

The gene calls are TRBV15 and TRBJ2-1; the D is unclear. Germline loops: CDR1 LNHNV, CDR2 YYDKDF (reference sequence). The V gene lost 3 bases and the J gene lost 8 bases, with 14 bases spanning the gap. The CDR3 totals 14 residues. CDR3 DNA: TGTGCCACCAGCAGGGAGACCCTAAGGGATGAGCAGTTCTTC. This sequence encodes CATSRETLRDEQFF.

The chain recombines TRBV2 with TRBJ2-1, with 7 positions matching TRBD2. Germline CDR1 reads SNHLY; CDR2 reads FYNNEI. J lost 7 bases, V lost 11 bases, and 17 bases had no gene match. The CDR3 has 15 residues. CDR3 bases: TGTGCCGGCAATTTCCCTGCGGGAGTTAGGAATGAGCAGTTCTTC. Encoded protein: CAGNFPAGVRNEQFF.

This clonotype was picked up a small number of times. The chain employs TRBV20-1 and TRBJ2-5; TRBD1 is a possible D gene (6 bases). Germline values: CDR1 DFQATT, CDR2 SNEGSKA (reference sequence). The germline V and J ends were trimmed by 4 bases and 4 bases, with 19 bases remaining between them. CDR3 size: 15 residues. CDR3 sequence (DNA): TGCAGTGCTACCCAAAGACAGGCGGGCGGAGAGACCCAGTACTTC. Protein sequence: CSATQRQAGGETQYF.

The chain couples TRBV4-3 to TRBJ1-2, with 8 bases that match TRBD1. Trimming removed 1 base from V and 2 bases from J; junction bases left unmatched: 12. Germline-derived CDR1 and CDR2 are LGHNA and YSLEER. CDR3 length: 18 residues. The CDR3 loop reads CASSQVRFRDRQNYGYTF. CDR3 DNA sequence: TGCGCCAGCAGCCAAGTTCGGTTTAGGGACAGGCAAAACTATGGCTACACCTTC.

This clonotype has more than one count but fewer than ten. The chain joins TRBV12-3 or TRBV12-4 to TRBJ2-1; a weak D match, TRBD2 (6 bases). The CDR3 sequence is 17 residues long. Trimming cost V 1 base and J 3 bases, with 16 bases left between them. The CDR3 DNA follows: TGTGCCAGCAGTTTAGATTTTTGGCGGGGAAACTACAATGAGCAGTTCTTC. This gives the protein CASSLDFWRGNYNEQFF.

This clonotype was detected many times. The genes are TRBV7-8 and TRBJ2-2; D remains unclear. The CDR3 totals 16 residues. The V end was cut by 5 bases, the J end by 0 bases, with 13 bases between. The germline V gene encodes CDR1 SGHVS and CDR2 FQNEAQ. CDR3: CASSIRNQANTGELFF. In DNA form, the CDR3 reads TGTGCCAGCAGCATCCGGAACCAAGCGAACACCGGGGAGCTGTTTTTT.

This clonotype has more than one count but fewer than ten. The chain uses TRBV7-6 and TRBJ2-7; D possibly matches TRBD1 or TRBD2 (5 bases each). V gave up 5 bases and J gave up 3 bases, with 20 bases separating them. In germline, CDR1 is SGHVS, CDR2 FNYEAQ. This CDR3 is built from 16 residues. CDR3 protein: CASSPGTGARGYEQYF. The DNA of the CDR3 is TGTGCCAGCAGCCCAGGCACAGGTGCGAGGGGCTACGAGCAGTACTTC.

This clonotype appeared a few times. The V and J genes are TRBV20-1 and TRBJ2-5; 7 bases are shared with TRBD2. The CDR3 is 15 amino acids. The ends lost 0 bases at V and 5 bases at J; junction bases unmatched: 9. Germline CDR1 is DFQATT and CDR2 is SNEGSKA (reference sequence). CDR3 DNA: TGCAGTGCTAGAGATTTGGGGGGTAGCGGGGAGACCCAGTACTTC. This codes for CSARDLGGSGETQYF.

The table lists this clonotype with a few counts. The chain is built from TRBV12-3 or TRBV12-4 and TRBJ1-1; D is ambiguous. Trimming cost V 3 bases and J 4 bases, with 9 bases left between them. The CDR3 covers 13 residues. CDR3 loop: CASSFARLTEAFF. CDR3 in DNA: TGTGCCAGCAGTTTCGCCAGACTCACTGAAGCTTTCTTT.

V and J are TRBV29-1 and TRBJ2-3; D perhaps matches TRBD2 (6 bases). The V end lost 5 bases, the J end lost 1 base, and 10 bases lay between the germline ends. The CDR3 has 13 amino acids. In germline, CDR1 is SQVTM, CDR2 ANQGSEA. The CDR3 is CSVLTGGTDTQYF. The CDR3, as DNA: TGCAGCGTTCTAACGGGGGGCACAGATACGCAGTATTTT.

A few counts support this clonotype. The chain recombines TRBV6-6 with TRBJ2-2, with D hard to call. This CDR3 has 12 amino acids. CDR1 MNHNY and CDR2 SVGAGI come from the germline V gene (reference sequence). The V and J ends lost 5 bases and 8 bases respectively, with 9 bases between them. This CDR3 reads CASSPIGGELFF. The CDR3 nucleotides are TGTGCCAGCAGTCCCATAGGGGGGGAGCTGTTTTTT.

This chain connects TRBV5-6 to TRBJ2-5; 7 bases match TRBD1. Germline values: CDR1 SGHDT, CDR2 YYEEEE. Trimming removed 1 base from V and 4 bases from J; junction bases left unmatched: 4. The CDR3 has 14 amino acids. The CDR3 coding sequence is TGTGCCAGCAGCTTGAAACAGGGGCGAGAGACCCAGTACTTC. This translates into CASSLKQGRETQYF.

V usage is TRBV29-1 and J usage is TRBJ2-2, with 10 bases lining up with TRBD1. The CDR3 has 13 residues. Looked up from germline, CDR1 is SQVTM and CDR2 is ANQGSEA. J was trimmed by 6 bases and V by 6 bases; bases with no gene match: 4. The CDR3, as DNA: TGCAGCGTCGCCGGGACAGGGGCCGGGGAGCTGTTTTTT. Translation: CSVAGTGAGELFF.